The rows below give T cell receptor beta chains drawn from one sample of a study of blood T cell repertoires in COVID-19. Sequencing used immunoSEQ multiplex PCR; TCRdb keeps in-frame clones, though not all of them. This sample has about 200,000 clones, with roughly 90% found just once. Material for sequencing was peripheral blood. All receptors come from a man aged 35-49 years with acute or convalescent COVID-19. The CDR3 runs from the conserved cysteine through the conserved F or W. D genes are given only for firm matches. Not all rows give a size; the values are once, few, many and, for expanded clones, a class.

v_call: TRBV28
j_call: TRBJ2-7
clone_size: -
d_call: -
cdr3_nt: TGTGCCAGCAGCAGGGGGGACTCACCCTACGAGCAGTACTTC
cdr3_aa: CASSRGDSPYEQYF

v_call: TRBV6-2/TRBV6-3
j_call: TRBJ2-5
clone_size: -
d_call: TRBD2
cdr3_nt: TGTGCCAGCAGTTACGCGGCTAGCGGGACCCAGTACTTC
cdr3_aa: CASSYAASGTQYF

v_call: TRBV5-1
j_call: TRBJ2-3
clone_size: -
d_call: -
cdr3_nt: TGCGCCAGCAGCTTGGGTGGTAGCACCACAGATACGCAGTATTTT
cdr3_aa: CASSLGGSTTDTQYF

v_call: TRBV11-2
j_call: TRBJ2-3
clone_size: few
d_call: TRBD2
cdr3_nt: TGTGCCAGCAGCCCGCTAGCGGTTAGCACAGATACGCAGTATTTT
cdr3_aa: CASSPLAVSTDTQYF

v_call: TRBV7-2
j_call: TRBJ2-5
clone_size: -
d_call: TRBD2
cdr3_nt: TGTGCCAGCAGCTTTACGGGGGGGCATGAGACCCAGTACTTC
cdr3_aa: CASSFTGGHETQYF

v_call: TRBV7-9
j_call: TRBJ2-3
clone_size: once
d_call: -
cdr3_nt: TGTGCCAGCAGCTTGGGTTCTAGCGTCACAGATACGCAGTATTTT
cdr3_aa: CASSLGSSVTDTQYF

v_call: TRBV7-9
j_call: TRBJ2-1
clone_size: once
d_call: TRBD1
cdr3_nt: TGTGCCAGCAGCCCGAGGGACAGGGGGTACAATGAGCAGTTCTTC
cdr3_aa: CASSPRDRGYNEQFF

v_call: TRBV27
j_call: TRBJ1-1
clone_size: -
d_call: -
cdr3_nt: TGTGCCAGCAGTTTATCGCCGGTGAACACTGAAGCTTTCTTT
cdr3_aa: CASSLSPVNTEAFF

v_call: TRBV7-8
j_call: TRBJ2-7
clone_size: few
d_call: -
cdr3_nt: TGTGCCAGCAGCTTAAATACCCGGGGGACTTTCGGCGAGCAGTACTTC
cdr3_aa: CASSLNTRGTFGEQYF

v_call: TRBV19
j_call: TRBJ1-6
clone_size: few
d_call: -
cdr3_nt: TGTGCCAGTAGTATCTTGGCGTCGGGCGCCGGGAGACCCCTCCACTTT
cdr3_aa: CASSILASGAGRPLHF

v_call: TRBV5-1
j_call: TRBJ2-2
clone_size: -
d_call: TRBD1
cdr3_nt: TGCGCCAGCAGCAACAGGGGAGTTAGGACCGGGGAGCTGTTTTTT
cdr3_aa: CASSNRGVRTGELFF

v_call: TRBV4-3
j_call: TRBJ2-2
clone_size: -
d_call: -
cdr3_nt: TGCGCCAGCAGCCAAGGGAGGTCGACCGGGGAGCTGTTTTTT
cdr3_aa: CASSQGRSTGELFF

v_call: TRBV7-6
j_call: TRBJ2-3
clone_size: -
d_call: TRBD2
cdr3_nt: TGTGCCAGCAGCTTAGTTGATGCTAGCGGAACGGTCACAGACGGTACGCAGTATTTT
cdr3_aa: CASSLVDASGTVTDGTQYF

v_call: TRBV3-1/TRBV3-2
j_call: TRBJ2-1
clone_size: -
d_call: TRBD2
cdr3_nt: TGTGCCAGCAGCGCCTTTCTAGCGGGGGGGCGGAATGAGCAGTTCTTC
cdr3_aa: CASSAFLAGGRNEQFF

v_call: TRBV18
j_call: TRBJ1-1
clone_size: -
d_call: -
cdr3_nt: TGTGCCAGCTCACAGGGGGACGAAGCTTTCTTT
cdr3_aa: CASSQGDEAFF

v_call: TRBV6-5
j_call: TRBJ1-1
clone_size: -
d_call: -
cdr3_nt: TGTGCCAGCAGTTACGATGTGGGGAGGAACACTGAAGCTTTCTTT
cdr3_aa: CASSYDVGRNTEAFF

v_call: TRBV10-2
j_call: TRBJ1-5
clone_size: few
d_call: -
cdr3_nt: TGCGCCAGCAGTGAGACCGGGGATCAGCCCCAGCATTTT
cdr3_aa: CASSETGDQPQHF

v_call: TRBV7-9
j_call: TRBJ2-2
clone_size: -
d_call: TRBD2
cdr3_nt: TGTGCCAGCAGCTCTAGCGGGGGGGCGTTCGGGGAGCTGTTTTTT
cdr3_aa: CASSSSGGAFGELFF

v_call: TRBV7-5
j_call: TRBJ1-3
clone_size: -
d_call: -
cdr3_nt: TGTGCCAGAAGCTTAGTGTTTCGCAGGGGCTCTGGAAACACCATATATTTT
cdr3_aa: CARSLVFRRGSGNTIYF

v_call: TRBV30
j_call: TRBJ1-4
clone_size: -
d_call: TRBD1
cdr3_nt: TGTGCCTGGAGTGTACAGGGGGCAACTAATGAAAAACTGTTTTTT
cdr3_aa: CAWSVQGATNEKLFF

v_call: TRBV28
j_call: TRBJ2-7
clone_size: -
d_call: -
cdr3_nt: TGTGCCAGCAGTTCCATACACGGGTGGGGGCACTACGAGCAGTACTTC
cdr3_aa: CASSSIHGWGHYEQYF

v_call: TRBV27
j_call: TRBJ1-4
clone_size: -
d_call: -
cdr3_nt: TGTGCCAGCAGTTTATCCGCCCGCTTCGACAGGTGGGAAGGATCCACTAATGAAAAACTGTTTTTT
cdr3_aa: CASSLSARFDRWEGSTNEKLFF

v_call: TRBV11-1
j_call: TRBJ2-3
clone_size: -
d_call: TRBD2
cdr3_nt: TGTGCCAGCAGCTTAGGAACTAGCGGGGGAGATACGCAGTATTTT
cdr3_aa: CASSLGTSGGDTQYF

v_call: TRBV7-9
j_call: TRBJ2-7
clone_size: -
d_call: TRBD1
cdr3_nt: TGTGCCAGCAGCCATAAAGGACAGGGTTCCGAGCAGTACTTC
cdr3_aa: CASSHKGQGSEQYF

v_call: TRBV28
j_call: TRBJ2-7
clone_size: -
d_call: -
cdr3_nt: TGTGCCAGCAGTTTCGACAGAGCCTACGAGCAGTACTTC
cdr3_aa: CASSFDRAYEQYF

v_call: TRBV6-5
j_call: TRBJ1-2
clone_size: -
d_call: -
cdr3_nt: TGTGCCAGCACCCCGGAGGGCACCAACCCCTATGGCTACACCTTC
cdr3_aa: CASTPEGTNPYGYTF

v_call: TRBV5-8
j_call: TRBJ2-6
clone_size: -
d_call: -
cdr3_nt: TGTGCCAGCAGCTTGGTGGTCAGGTTGAGCTCTGGGGCCAACGTCCTGACTTTC
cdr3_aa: CASSLVVRLSSGANVLTF

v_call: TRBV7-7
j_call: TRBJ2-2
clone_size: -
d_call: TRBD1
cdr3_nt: TGTGCTAGCAGCTCGGACAGGGGAAACGGGGAGCTGTTTTTT
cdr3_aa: CASSSDRGNGELFF

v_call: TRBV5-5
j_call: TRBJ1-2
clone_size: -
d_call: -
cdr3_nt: TGTGCCAGCAGCTTCGTGGCAGGTACCTCCTATGGCTACACCTTC
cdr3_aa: CASSFVAGTSYGYTF

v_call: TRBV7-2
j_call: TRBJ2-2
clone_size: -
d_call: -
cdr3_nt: TGTGCCAGCAGCTTAGTGGGGTATGGGGGCGCGAACACCGGGGAGCTGTTTTTT
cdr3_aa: CASSLVGYGGANTGELFF

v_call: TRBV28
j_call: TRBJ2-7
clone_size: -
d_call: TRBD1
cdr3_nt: TGTGCCAGCAGTTACGACAGGGTCCCCTACGAGCAGTACTTC
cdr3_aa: CASSYDRVPYEQYF

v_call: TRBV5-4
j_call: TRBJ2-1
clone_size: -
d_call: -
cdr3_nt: TGTGCCAGCAGCTTAGCAGGGCGGGGCTCCTACAATGAGCAGTTCTTC
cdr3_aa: CASSLAGRGSYNEQFF

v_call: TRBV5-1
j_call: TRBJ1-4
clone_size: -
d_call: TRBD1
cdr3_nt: TGCGCCAGCAGCTTAGGGGGCTATGCAACTAATGAAAAACTGTTTTTT
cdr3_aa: CASSLGGYATNEKLFF

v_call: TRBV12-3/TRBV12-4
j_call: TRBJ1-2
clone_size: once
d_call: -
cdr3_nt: TGTGCCAGCAGTTTAAGACAGGACTATGGCTACACCTTC
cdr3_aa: CASSLRQDYGYTF

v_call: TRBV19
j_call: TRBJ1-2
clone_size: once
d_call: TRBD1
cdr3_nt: TGTGCCAGTAGTATCGGACAGGGGGAATATGGCTACACCTTC
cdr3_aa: CASSIGQGEYGYTF

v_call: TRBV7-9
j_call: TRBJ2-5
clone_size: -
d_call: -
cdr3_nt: TGTGCCAGCAGCCCTAAAGAGACCCAGTACTTC
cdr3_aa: CASSPKETQYF